Each of the 8 T cell receptor beta chains below was sequenced from the same sample in a study of blood T cell repertoires in COVID-19. Method: immunoSEQ multiplex PCR; TCRdb's copy keeps in-frame clones and lacks some. The repertoire holds around 200,000 clones, with 70% to 90% as singletons. Sequencing was done on a sample of peripheral blood. The receptors stem from a man in his forties or fifties with active or convalescent COVID-19.

The chain is built from TRBV3-1 (or the pseudogene TRBV3-2) and TRBJ2-3; 9 bases are shared with TRBD2. The length of the CDR3 is 16 residues. CDR1 and CDR2 from the germline V gene are LGHDT and YNNKEL (reference sequence). Losses at the gene ends were 1 base for V and 4 bases for J; bases not matched to a gene: 6. The CDR3 DNA reads TGTGCCAGCAGCCAAGCGAAAGGACTAGCGTCAGATACGCAGTATTTT. Amino acid sequence: CASSQAKGLASDTQYF.

The chain combines TRBV25-1 with TRBJ2-3, with D uncertain. The CDR3 extends over 13 amino acids. Germline CDR1 reads MGHDK; CDR2 reads SYGVNS. The V gene lost 4 bases and the J gene lost 2 bases, with 7 bases spanning the gap. In nucleotides, the CDR3 is TGTGCCAGCAGTGTGAGACACACAGATACGCAGTATTTT. This translates into CASSVRHTDTQYF.

V gene TRBV7-9 combines with J gene TRBJ1-3, with TRBD1 matching over 11 bases. This CDR3 contains 15 residues. CDR1 is SEHNR and CDR2 is FQNEAQ in the germline V gene (reference sequence). After removal of 5 bases from V and 2 bases from J, the junction contained 2 bases not matched to a gene. The CDR3: CASSPGQGAGNTIYF. The CDR3, as DNA: TGTGCCAGCAGCCCGGGACAGGGGGCTGGAAACACCATATATTTT.

This chain connects TRBV12-3 or TRBV12-4 to TRBJ1-5; D gene uncertain. The length of the CDR3 is 12 residues. V lost 5 bases and J lost 8, with 10 bases in between. The CDR3 here is CASSPALEPQHF. CDR3 nucleotides: TGTGCCAGCAGTCCGGCCCTAGAGCCCCAGCATTTT.

CDR3 in DNA: TGTGCCAGCAGCTTGTACGCGGGACCAGATACGCAGTATTTT. Translation: CASSLYAGPDTQYF. This rearrangement joins TRBV5-6 to TRBJ2-3; a possible D gene is TRBD2 (6 bases). The CDR3 covers 14 residues. Trimming removed 1 base at V and 4 bases at J, with 10 bases between. Germline CDR1 SGHDT, CDR2 YYEEEE.

V is TRBV5-5 and J is TRBJ2-7, with 9 bases fitting TRBD1. This CDR3 is built from 15 residues. Trimming removed 4 bases from V and 1 base from J; junction bases left unmatched: 6. Germline CDR1 SGHKS, CDR2 YYEKEE (reference sequence). The DNA for the CDR3 is TGTGCCAGCAGCCCCACAGGGGGCGCATCCTACGAGCAGTACTTC. It codes for CASSPTGGASYEQYF.

This chain links TRBV11-2 with TRBJ1-2; D unclear. CDR3 length: 12 amino acids. The V end was cut by 5 bases, the J end by 6 bases, with 10 bases between. Germline V CDR1 and CDR2: SGHAT, FQNNGV. The CDR3 reads CASSLTKNGYTF. The CDR3 DNA sequence: TGTGCCAGCAGCCTCACTAAGAATGGCTACACCTTC. The full variable domain, its missing parts supplied by reference TRBV11-2 and TRBJ1-2, is EAGVAQSPRYKIIEKRQSVAFWCNPISGHATLYWYQQILGQGPKLLIQFQNNGVVDDSQLPKDRFSAERLKGVDSTLKIQPAKLEDSAVYLCASSLTKNGYTFGSGTRLTVV.

The gene calls are TRBV7-6 and TRBJ1-1, with D unresolved. Germline lookup yields CDR1 SGHVS and CDR2 FNYEAQ. V gave up 5 bases and J gave up 1 base, with 11 bases separating them. The CDR3 length is 14 residues. The CDR3 DNA follows: TGTGCCAGCAGCCAAATGTCGGGGAACACTGAAGCTTTCTTT. Encoded protein: CASSQMSGNTEAFF.